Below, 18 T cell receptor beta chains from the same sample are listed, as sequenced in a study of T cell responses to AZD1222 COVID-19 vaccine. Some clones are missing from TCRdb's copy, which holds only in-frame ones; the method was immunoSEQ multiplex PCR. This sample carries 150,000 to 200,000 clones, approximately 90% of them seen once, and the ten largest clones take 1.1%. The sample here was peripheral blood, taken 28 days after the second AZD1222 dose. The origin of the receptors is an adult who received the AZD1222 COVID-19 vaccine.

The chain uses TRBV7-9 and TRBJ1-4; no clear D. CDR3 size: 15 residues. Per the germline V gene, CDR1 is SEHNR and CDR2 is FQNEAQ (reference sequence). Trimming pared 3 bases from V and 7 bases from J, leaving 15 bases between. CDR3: CASSFVSPGREKLFF. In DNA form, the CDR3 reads TGTGCCAGCAGCTTTGTGTCTCCTGGACGTGAAAAACTGTTTTTT.

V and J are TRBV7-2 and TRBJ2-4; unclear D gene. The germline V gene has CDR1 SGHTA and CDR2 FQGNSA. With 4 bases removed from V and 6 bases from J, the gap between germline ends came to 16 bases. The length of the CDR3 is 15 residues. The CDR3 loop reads CASSSSRTDRNIQYF. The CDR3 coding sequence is TGTGCCAGCAGCTCCTCCCGCACCGACCGAAACATTCAGTACTTC. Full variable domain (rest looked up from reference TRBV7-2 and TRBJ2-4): GAGVSQSPSNKVTEKGKDVELRCDPISGHTALYWYRQSLGQGLEFLIYFQGNSAPDKSGLPSDRFSAERTGGSVSTLTIQRTQQEDSAVYLCASSSSRTDRNIQYFGAGTRLSVL.

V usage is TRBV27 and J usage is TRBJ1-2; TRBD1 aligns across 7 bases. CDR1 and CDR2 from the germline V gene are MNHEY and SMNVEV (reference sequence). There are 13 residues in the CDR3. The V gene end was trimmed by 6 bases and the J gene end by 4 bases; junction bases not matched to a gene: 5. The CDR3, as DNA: TGTGCCAGCAGGGGGGACAGCCCCTATGGCTACACCTTC. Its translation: CASRGDSPYGYTF.

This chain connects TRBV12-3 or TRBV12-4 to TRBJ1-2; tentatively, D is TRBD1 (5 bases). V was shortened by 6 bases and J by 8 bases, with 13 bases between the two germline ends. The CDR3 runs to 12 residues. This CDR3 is CASRHGTIGYTF. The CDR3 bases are TGTGCCAGCAGGCACGGGACTATAGGCTACACCTTC.

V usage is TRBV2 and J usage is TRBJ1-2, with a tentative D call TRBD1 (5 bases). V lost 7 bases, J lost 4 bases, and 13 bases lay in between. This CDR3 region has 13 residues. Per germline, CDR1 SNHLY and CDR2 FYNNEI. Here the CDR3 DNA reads TGTGCCAGCACGGGGGAGATGTCCTATGGCTACACCTTC. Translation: CASTGEMSYGYTF.

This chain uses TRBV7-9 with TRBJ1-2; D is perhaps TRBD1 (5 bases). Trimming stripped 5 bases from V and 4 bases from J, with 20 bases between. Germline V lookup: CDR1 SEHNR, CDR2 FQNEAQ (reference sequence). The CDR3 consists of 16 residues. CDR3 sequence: CASSPSRSGRIYGYTF. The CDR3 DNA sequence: TGTGCCAGCAGCCCCTCGCGGTCAGGGCGGATCTATGGCTACACCTTC.

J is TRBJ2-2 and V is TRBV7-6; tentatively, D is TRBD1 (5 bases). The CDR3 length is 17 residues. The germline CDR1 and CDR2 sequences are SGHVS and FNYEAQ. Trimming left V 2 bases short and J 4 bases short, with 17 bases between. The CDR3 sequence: CASSLLGADVSTGELFF. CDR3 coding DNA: TGTGCCAGCAGCTTATTAGGGGCCGACGTTAGCACCGGGGAGCTGTTTTTT.

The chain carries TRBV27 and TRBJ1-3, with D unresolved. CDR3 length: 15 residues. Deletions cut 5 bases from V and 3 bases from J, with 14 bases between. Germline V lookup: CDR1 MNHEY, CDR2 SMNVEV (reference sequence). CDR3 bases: TGTGCCAGCAGTCCCTCCCGGGCATTTGGAAACACCATATATTTT. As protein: CASSPSRAFGNTIYF.

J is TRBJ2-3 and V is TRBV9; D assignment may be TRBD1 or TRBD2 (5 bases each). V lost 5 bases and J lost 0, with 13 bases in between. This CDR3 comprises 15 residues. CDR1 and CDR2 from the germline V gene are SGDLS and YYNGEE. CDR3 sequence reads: CASRVGRKSTDTQYF. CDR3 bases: TGTGCCAGCAGGGTGGGACGGAAAAGCACAGATACGCAGTATTTT. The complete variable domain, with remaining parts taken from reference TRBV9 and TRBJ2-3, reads DSGVTQTPKHLITATGQRVTLRCSPRSGDLSVYWYQQSLDQGLQFLIQYYNGEERAKGNILERFSAQQFPDLHSELNLSSLELGDSALYFCASRVGRKSTDTQYFGPGTRLTVL.

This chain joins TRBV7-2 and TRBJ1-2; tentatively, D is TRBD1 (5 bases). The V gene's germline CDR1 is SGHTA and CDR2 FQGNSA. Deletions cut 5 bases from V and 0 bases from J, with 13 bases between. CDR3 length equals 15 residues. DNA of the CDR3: TGTGCCAGCAGCACACCTTCGACAGCTAACTATGGCTACACCTTC. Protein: CASSTPSTANYGYTF.

CDR3 in DNA: TGTGCCAGCAGCCCTAGGTTAGGGCTAACTGGAAACACCATATATTTT. Its protein is CASSPRLGLTGNTIYF. The chain uses TRBV7-2 and TRBJ1-3; D is undetermined. The CDR3 loop spans 16 amino acids. V was shortened by 5 bases and J by 2 bases, with 16 bases between the two germline ends. Per germline, CDR1 SGHTA and CDR2 FQGNSA.

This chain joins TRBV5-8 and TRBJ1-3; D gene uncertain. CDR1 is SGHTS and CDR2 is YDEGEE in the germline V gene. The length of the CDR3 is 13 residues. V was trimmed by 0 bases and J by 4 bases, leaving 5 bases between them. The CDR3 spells CASSLGGGNTIYF. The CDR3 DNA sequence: TGTGCCAGCAGCTTGGGAGGGGGAAACACCATATATTTT.

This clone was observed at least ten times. The CDR3 DNA follows: TGTGCCAGCAGTGACTCCGGACTAGGGGGGGGCGGTACGCAGTATTTT. This gives the protein CASSDSGLGGGGTQYF. The chain links TRBV6-4 to TRBJ2-3; D perhaps matches TRBD2 (7 bases). From germline, CDR1 is MRHNA and CDR2 SNTAGT. Trimming took off 0 bases at V and 8 bases at J, with 18 bases between the two ends. This CDR3 is built from 16 residues.

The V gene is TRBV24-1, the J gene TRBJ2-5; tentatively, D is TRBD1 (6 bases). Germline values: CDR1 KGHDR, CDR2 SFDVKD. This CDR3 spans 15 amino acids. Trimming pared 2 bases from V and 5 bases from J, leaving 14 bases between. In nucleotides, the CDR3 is TGTGCCACCAGTGATTCCTCAGGGGATGGGGAGACCCAGTACTTC. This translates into CATSDSSGDGETQYF.

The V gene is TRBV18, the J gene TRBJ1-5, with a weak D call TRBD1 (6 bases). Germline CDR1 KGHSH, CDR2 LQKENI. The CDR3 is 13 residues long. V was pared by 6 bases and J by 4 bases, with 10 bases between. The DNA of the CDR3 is TGTGCCAGCTCCCCGGACAGAAATCAGCCCCAGCATTTT. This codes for CASSPDRNQPQHF.

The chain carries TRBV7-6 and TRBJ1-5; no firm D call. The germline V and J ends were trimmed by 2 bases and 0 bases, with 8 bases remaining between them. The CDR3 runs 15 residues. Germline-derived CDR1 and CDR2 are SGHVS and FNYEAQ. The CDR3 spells CASSLFGDSNQPQHF. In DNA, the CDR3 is TGTGCCAGCAGCTTATTCGGGGATAGCAATCAGCCCCAGCATTTT.

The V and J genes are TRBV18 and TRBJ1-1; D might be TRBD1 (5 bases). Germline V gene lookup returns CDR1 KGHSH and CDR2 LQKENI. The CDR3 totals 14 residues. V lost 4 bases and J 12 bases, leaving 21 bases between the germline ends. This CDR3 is CASSRPGPIRETFF. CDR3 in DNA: TGTGCCAGCTCACGGCCGGGACCGATTAGAGAAACTTTCTTT.

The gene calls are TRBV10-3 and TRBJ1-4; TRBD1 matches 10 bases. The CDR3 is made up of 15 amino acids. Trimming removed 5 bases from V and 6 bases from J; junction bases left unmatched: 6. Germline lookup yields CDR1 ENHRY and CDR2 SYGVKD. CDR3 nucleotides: TGTGCCATCAGTAGATCCGGGACAGGGGATGAAAAACTGTTTTTT. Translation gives CAISRSGTGDEKLFF.